The clone carrying this T cell receptor (beta chain) was seen ten or more times. What it binds is unknown. This sample was taken from a study of neurological immune-mediated disorders. Overall study: Of about 34 multiple sclerosis patients, some 30 were relapsing-remitting and 3 secondary progressive. Study-wide results and caveats: There was no clinical or MRI feature that showed an association with the multiple sclerosis repertoire cluster. When the repertoires were grouped phylogenetically, those of 18 of the 34 multiple sclerosis patients came together in a single cluster of related CDR3 sequences, which points to a possible repertoire-level signature.

The unsorted libraries were generated from a total of 2 million PBMCs, which had been stored in RNAlater at -80 C. TCRdb called the 5' RACE reads again in MiXCR, with one record for every CDR3 protein. The repertoire holds 40,000 to 60,000 distinct CDR3 sequences, with about 3.7% as singletons. V was cut by 0 bases and J by 5 bases, with 14 bases left in between. Germline loops: CDR1 DFQATT, CDR2 SNEGSKA (reference sequence). This CDR3 comprises 14 residues. The V call is TRBV20-1, the J call TRBJ2-7; TRBD1 might be the D (5 bases). Source material: PBMCs. This TCR came from a man aged 35 to 55 with multiple sclerosis. The CDR3 protein is CSARDPAGIHEQYF. CDR3 coding DNA: TGCAGTGCTAGAGATCCGGCAGGGATCCACGAGCAGTACTTC.